This T cell receptor (beta chain) was retrieved from a study of blood T cell repertoires in COVID-19. Across the study: Samples representing acute and convalescent COVID-19 were sourced from the United States, Italy and Spain. T cells, B-cell-depleted T cells, or PBMCs provided the cDNA or gDNA that served as material.

Method: immunoSEQ multiplex PCR; TCRdb's copy keeps in-frame clones and lacks some. The sample yields almost 400,000 clones, roughly 88% seen once. This study enrolled people aged 18 to 89 from about 26 US geographic areas. The receptor was isolated from a woman in her 30s with acute COVID-19. Input material: PBMCs or T cells enriched from blood (not recorded which).

The CDR3 here is CASSLARLSGVETQYF. CDR3 nucleotide sequence: TGTGCCAGCAGCTTAGCTCGTCTTTCAGGGGTAGAGACCCAGTACTTC. The chain joins TRBV7-8 to TRBJ2-5; D might be TRBD1 (6 bases). The CDR3 is made up of 16 amino acids. The germline V gene encodes CDR1 SGHVS and CDR2 FQNEAQ. V lost 0 bases and J lost 4, with 15 bases in between.